A single sample gave rise to the 7 T cell receptor beta chains below, sequenced in a study of blood T cell repertoires in COVID-19. Generated by immunoSEQ multiplex PCR, the TCRdb table keeps only in-frame clones and is missing some. The repertoire holds around 99,000 clones, about 89% seen once, with roughly 1.2% in the top ten. What was sequenced was peripheral blood. Source of these receptors: a woman aged 25 to 45 with acute or convalescent COVID-19.

This chain links TRBV3-1 (or the pseudogene TRBV3-2) with TRBJ1-6, with unresolved D. This CDR3 is 18 amino acids long. CDR1 and CDR2 from the germline V gene are LGHDT and YNNKEL (reference sequence). V was shortened by 0 bases and J by 5 bases, with 17 bases between the two germline ends. The CDR3 sequence is CASSQDPVARRDNSPLHF. The CDR3 DNA reads TGTGCCAGCAGCCAAGATCCAGTAGCCCGGCGAGATAATTCACCCCTCCACTTT.

This chain connects TRBV28 to TRBJ1-2, with 7 bases that match TRBD1. CDR1 and CDR2 from the germline V gene are MDHEN and SYDVKM. The CDR3 is made up of 14 amino acids. Trimming cost V 3 bases and J 3 bases; bases outside gene matches: 4. The CDR3 sequence: CASSFTGVHYGYTF. CDR3 coding DNA: TGTGCCAGCAGTTTCACAGGGGTGCACTATGGCTACACCTTC.

This chain joins TRBV2 and TRBJ1-5; 9 bases map to TRBD1. The CDR3 sequence is 14 residues long. The junction had 5 bases not matched to a gene; V was cut back by 5 bases and J by 6 bases. The germline V gene encodes CDR1 SNHLY and CDR2 FYNNEI. In DNA, the CDR3 is TGTGCCAGCAGTCGAACAGGGGGCAGTCAGCCCCAGCATTTT. Its translation is CASSRTGGSQPQHF.

The chain combines TRBV7-8 with TRBJ2-2; TRBD2 aligns across 9 bases. Germline V gives CDR1 SGHVS, CDR2 FQNEAQ. V lost 3 bases and J lost 4; bases outside the gene matches: 12. The CDR3 has 18 amino acids. The CDR3 sequence: CASSFASVAGEITGELFF. The CDR3 DNA reads TGTGCCAGCAGCTTCGCATCCGTAGCGGGAGAGATCACCGGGGAGCTGTTTTTT.

The V call is TRBV7-9, the J call TRBJ2-5; 11 bases fit TRBD2. The CDR3 extends over 17 amino acids. Germline lookup yields CDR1 SEHNR and CDR2 FQNEAQ (reference sequence). Unmatched junction bases numbered 6, after V lost 1 base and J lost 2 bases. For the CDR3, the DNA is TGTGCCAGCAGCTTAGGCACCGGGACTAGCGGACAAGAGACCCAGTACTTC. Its translation: CASSLGTGTSGQETQYF. Based on the CDR3 plus reference TRBV7-9 and TRBJ2-5, the full variable domain is DTGVSQNPRHKITKRGQNVTFRCDPISEHNRLYWYRQTLGQGPEFLTYFQNEAQLEKSRLLSDRFSAERPKGSFSTLEIQRTEQGDSAMYLCASSLGTGTSGQETQYFGPGTRLLVL.

This rearrangement joins TRBV18 to TRBJ1-6; D unresolved. Between the trimmed V and J ends, which lost 0 bases and 10 bases, there was a span of 4 bases. This CDR3 contains 12 residues. Germline V lookup: CDR1 KGHSH, CDR2 LQKENI. The CDR3, as DNA: TGTGCCAGCTCACCACCGGGCTCACCCCTCCACTTT. Its translation is CASSPPGSPLHF.

This chain links TRBV2 with TRBJ1-3, with no clear D. V was cut by 1 base and J by 2 bases, with 9 bases left in between. The CDR3 spans 15 residues. Germline V CDR1 and CDR2: SNHLY, FYNNEI. CDR3 sequence (DNA): TGTGCCAGCAGTGAAGGGCTCTCCCCTGGAAACACCATATATTTT. Translated, it gives CASSEGLSPGNTIYF. Looking up the rest from reference TRBV2 and TRBJ1-3 gives the full variable domain: EPEVTQTPSHQVTQMGQEVILRCVPISNHLYFYWYRQILGQKVEFLVSFYNNEISEKSEIFDDQFSVERPDGSNFTLKIRSTKLEDSAMYFCASSEGLSPGNTIYFGEGSWLTVV.